The rows below give T cell receptor beta chains drawn from one sample of a study of T-cell reconstitution after alpha-beta-depleted transplantation in children. TCRdb used MiXCR to reprocess the PCR reads, holding one entry per CDR3 protein. The sample holds more than 75,000 distinct CDR3 sequences; less than 25% are singletons and the top ten take about 22%. Sequencing used PBMCs, obtained before TCRalphabeta/CD19-depleted stem cell transplant. The source of these receptors is a boy under 10 years old with acute lymphoblastic leukemia, due to receive a stem cell transplant. CDR3s include the opening cysteine and the closing phenylalanine or tryptophan. Each record gives: D gene, V gene, clone size, J gene, CDR3 DNA, CDR3 protein. D genes are given only for firm matches. Not every row has a clone size; where given, it reads once, few, many or a size class.

d_call: .; v_call: TRBV4-1; clone_size: few; j_call: TRBJ1-1; cdr3_nt: TGCGCCAGCAGCCAAGAAAAAGGGGCGGACACTGAAGCTTTCTTT; cdr3_aa: CASSQEKGADTEAFF
d_call: TRBD1; v_call: TRBV7-9; clone_size: .; j_call: TRBJ2-1; cdr3_nt: TGTGCCAGCATCCCCGGCCCAGGGGGCGCGAGGAATGAGCAGTTCTTC; cdr3_aa: CASIPGPGGARNEQFF
d_call: .; v_call: TRBV5-1; clone_size: few; j_call: TRBJ2-5; cdr3_nt: TGCGCCAGCAGCCGACCTGGGGGCCAAGAGACCCAGTACTTC; cdr3_aa: CASSRPGGQETQYF
d_call: TRBD2; v_call: TRBV11-2; clone_size: .; j_call: TRBJ2-4; cdr3_nt: TGTGCCAGCAGCTTAGATAATGGCAGGGAGGGGGCCAAAAACATTCAGTACTTC; cdr3_aa: CASSLDNGREGAKNIQYF
d_call: .; v_call: TRBV7-8; clone_size: .; j_call: TRBJ1-1; cdr3_nt: TGTGCCAGCAGCTCCTTAGGGGGGGTCTCCCCTCTTAGGGGAGCTTTCTTT; cdr3_aa: CASSSLGGVSPLRGAFF
d_call: .; v_call: TRBV28; clone_size: .; j_call: TRBJ1-6; cdr3_nt: TGTGCCAGCAGTTTAGACCGTCTTGGAAATTCACCCCTCCACTTT; cdr3_aa: CASSLDRLGNSPLHF
d_call: .; v_call: TRBV12-3/TRBV12-4; clone_size: .; j_call: TRBJ2-3; cdr3_nt: TGTGCCTGCAGTTTATCCAGCGGAGGAACGGCTAGCACAGATACGCAGTATTTT; cdr3_aa: CACSLSSGGTASTDTQYF
d_call: .; v_call: TRBV20-1; clone_size: few; j_call: TRBJ2-1; cdr3_nt: TGCAGTGCTAGAGCGGGAAGCGTTTCCTACAATGAGCAGTTCTTC; cdr3_aa: CSARAGSVSYNEQFF
d_call: .; v_call: TRBV28; clone_size: .; j_call: TRBJ2-4; cdr3_nt: TGTGCCAGCAGTTTATCGGGTCCCGCCAAAAACATTCAGTACTTC; cdr3_aa: CASSLSGPAKNIQYF
d_call: .; v_call: TRBV28; clone_size: .; j_call: TRBJ2-3; cdr3_nt: TGTGCCAGCAGTTCTACTCGGGGACTCAGCACAGATACGCAGTATTTT; cdr3_aa: CASSSTRGLSTDTQYF
d_call: TRBD1; v_call: TRBV28; clone_size: .; j_call: TRBJ1-2; cdr3_nt: TGTGCCAGCGCGGATCTTCCGGGACAGGGAACGGGCGGCTACACCTTC; cdr3_aa: CASADLPGQGTGGYTF
d_call: .; v_call: TRBV7-9; clone_size: many; j_call: TRBJ2-5; cdr3_nt: TGTGCCAGCGCGGCTTCTGGAGACCAAGAGACCCAGTACTTC; cdr3_aa: CASAASGDQETQYF
d_call: .; v_call: TRBV4-2; clone_size: .; j_call: TRBJ1-1; cdr3_nt: TGTGCCAGCACCAAGGGACGGACGAACACTGAAGCTTTCTTT; cdr3_aa: CASTKGRTNTEAFF
d_call: .; v_call: TRBV6-2/TRBV6-3; clone_size: few; j_call: TRBJ2-1; cdr3_nt: TGTGCCAGCAGTTACGTCCGCAATGAGCAGTTCTTC; cdr3_aa: CASSYVRNEQFF
d_call: TRBD1; v_call: TRBV20-1; clone_size: .; j_call: TRBJ1-6; cdr3_nt: TGCAGTGCGCGGGACAGGGAGAATTCACCCCTCCACTTT; cdr3_aa: CSARDRENSPLHF
d_call: .; v_call: TRBV10-3; clone_size: many; j_call: TRBJ2-1; cdr3_nt: TGTGCCATCAGTGAGTTACCTCCAACCCGAGTTGATGAGCAGTTCTTC; cdr3_aa: CAISELPPTRVDEQFF
d_call: TRBD1; v_call: TRBV2; clone_size: .; j_call: TRBJ2-1; cdr3_nt: TGTGCCAGCAATCCGGGACAGGGGTTTGAGCAGTTCTTC; cdr3_aa: CASNPGQGFEQFF